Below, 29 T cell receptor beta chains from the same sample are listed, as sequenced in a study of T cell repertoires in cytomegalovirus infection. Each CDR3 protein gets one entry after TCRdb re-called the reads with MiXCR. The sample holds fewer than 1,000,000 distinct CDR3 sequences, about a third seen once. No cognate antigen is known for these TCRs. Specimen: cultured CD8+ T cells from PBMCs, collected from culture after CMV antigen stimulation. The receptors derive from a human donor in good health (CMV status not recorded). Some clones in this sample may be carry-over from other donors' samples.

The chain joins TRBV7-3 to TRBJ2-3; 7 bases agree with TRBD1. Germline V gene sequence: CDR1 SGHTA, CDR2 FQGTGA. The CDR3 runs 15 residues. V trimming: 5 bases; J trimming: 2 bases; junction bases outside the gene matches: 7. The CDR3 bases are TGTGCCAGCAGCAAGCGACAGGGAGCCACAGATACGCAGTATTTT. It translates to CASSKRQGATDTQYF.

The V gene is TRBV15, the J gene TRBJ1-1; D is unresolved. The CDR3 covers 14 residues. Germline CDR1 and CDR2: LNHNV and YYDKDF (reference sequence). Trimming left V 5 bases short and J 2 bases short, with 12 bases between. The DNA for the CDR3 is TGTGCCACCAGCCCTTTTGTGGGTAACACTGAAGCTTTCTTT. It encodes CATSPFVGNTEAFF.

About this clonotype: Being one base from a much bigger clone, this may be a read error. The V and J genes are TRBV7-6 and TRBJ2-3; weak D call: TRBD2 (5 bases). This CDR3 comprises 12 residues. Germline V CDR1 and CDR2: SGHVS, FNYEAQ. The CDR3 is CAISSLADTQYF. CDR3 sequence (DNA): TGTGCCATCAGCTCCTTAGCGGATACGCAGTATTTT.

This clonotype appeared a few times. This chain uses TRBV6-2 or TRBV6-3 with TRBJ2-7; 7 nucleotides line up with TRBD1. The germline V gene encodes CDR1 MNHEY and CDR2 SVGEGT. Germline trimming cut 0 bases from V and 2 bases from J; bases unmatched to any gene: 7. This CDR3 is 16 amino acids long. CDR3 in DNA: TGTGCCAGCAGTTACTCCACGACAGGGTCTACCTACGAGCAGTACGTC. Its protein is CASSYSTTGSTYEQYV.

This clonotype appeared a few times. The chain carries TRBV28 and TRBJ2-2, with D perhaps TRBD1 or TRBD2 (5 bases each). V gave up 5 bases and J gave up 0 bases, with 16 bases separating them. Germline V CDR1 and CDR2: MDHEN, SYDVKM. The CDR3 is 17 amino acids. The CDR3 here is CASSQTGTYTNTGELFF. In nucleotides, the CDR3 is TGTGCCAGCAGTCAAACCGGGACGTATACGAACACCGGGGAGCTGTTTTTT.

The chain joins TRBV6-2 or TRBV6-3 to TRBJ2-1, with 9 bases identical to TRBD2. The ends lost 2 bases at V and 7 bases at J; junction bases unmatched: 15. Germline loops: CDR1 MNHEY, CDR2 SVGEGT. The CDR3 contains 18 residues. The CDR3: CASSYTLRGAGGRNEQFF. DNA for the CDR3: TGTGCCAGCAGTTACACCCTCCGGGGAGCGGGGGGTAGAAATGAGCAGTTCTTC.

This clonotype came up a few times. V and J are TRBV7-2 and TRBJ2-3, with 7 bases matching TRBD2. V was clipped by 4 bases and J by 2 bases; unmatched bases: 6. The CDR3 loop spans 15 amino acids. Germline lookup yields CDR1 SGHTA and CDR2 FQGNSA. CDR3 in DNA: TGTGCCAGCAGCTCTGAACTAGCGACCACAGATACGCAGTATTTT. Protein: CASSSELATTDTQYF. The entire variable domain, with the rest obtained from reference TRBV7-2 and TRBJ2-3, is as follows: GAGVSQSPSNKVTEKGKDVELRCDPISGHTALYWYRQSLGQGLEFLIYFQGNSAPDKSGLPSDRFSAERTGGSVSTLTIQRTQQEDSAVYLCASSSELATTDTQYFGPGTRLTVL.

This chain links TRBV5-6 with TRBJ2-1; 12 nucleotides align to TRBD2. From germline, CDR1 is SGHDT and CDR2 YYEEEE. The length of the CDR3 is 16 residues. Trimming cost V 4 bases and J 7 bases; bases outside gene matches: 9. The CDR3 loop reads CASSPLLAGGRNEQFF. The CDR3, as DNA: TGTGCCAGCAGCCCCCTCCTAGCGGGGGGGAGGAATGAGCAGTTCTTC. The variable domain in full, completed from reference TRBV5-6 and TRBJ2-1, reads DAGVTQSPTHLIKTRGQQVTLRCSPKSGHDTVSWYQQALGQGPQFIFQYYEEEERQRGNFPDRFSGHQFPNYSSELNVNALLLGDSALYLCASSPLLAGGRNEQFFGPGTRLTVL.

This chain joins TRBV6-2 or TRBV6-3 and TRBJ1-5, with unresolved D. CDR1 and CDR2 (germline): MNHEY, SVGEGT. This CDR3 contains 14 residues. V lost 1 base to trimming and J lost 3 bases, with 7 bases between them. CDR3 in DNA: TGTGCCAGCAGTTACTTATTGAACAATCAGCCCCAGCATTTT. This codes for CASSYLLNNQPQHF.

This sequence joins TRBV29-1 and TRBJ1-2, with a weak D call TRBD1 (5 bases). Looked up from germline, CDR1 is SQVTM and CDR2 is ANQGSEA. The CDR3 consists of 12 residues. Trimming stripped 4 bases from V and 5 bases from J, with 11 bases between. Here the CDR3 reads CSVVDSRYGYTF. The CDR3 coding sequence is TGCAGCGTTGTCGACAGCCGATATGGCTACACCTTC.

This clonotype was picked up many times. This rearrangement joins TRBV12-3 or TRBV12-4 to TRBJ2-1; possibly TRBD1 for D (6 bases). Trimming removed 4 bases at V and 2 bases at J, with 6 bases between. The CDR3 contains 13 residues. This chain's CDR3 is CASSWTAYNEQFF. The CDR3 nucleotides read TGTGCCAGCAGTTGGACAGCCTACAATGAGCAGTTCTTC.

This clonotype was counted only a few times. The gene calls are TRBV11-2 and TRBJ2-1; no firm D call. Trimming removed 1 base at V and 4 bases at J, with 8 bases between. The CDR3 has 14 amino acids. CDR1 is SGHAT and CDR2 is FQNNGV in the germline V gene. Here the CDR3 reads CASSLGLEYNEQFF. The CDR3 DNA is TGTGCCAGCAGCTTAGGGCTAGAATACAATGAGCAGTTCTTC.

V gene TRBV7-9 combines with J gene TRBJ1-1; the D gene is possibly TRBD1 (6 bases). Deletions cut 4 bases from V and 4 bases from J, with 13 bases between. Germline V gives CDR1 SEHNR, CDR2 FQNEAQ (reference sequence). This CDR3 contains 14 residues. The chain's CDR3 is CASSSGERGTEAFF. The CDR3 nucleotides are TGTGCCAGCAGCTCAGGGGAGAGGGGCACTGAAGCTTTCTTT.

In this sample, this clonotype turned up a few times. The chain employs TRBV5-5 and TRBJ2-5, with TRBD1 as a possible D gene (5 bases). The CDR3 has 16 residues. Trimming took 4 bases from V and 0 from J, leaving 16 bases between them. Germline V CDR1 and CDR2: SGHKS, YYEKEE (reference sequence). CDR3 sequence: CASSPRPQGYQETQYF. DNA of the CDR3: TGTGCCAGCAGCCCCCGGCCCCAGGGCTACCAAGAGACCCAGTACTTC.

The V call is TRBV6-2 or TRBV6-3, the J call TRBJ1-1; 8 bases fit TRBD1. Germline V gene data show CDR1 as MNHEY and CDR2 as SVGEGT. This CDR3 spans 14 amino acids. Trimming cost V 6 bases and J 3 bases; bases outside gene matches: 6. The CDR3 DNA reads TGTGCCAGCAGCTCAGGGGGCAGTTACACTGAAGCTTTCTTT. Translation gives CASSSGGSYTEAFF.

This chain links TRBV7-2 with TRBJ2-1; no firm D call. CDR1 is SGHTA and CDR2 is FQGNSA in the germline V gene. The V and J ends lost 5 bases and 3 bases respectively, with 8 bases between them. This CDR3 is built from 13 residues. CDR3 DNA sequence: TGTGCCAGCAGCCAACGTTTCTACAATGAGCAGTTCTTC. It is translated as CASSQRFYNEQFF.

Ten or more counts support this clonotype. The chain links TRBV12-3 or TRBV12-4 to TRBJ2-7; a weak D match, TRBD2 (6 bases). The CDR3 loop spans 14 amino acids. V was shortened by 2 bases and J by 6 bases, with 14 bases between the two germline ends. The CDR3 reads CASSLNGGLGEQYV. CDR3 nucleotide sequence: TGTGCCAGCAGTTTAAACGGAGGGTTAGGCGAGCAGTACGTC.

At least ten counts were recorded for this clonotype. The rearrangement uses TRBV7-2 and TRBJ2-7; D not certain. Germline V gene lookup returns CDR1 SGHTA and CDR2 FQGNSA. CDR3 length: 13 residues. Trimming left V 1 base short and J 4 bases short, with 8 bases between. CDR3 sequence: CASSLGPPYEQYV. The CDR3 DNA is TGTGCCAGCAGCTTAGGGCCCCCGTACGAGCAGTACGTC.

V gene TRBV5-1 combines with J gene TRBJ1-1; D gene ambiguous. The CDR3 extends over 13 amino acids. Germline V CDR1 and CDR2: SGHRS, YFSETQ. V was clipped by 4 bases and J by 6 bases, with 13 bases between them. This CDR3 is CASSDEAGAEAFF. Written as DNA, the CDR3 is TGCGCCAGCAGCGATGAGGCTGGGGCTGAAGCTTTCTTT.

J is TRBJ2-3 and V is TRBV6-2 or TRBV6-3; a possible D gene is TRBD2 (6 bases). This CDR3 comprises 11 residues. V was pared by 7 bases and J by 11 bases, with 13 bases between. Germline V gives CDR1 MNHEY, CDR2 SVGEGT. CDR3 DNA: TGTGCCAGCAACTTCGCGGGGCTGCAGTATTTT. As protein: CASNFAGLQYF.

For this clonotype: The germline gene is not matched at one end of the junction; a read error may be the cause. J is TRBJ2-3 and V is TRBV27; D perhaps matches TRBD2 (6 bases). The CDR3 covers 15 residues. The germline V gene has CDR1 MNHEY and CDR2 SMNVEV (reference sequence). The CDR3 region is CASKTASGRPDTQYF. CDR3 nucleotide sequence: TGTGCCAGCAAAACCGCGTCGGGGAGGCCCGATACGCAATATTTT.

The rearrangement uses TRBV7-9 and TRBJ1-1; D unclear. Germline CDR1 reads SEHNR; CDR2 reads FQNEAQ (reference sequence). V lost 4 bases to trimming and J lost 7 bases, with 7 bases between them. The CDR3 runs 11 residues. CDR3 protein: CASSSHLEAFF. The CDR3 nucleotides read TGTGCCAGCAGCTCCCATCTTGAAGCTTTCTTT.

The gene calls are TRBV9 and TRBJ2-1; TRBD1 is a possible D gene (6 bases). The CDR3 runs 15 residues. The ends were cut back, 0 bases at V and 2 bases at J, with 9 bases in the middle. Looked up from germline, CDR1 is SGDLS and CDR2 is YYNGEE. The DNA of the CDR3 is TGTGCCAGCAGCGTAGGCGAGGGGGCCTACAATGAGCAGTTCTTC. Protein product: CASSVGEGAYNEQFF.

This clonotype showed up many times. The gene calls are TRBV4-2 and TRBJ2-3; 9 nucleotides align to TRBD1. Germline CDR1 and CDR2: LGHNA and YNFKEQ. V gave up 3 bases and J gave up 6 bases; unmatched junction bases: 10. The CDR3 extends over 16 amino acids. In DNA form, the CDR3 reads TGTGCCAGCAGCCAGGGGGACAGGGCCGTAAGGGATACGCAGTATTTT. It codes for CASSQGDRAVRDTQYF.

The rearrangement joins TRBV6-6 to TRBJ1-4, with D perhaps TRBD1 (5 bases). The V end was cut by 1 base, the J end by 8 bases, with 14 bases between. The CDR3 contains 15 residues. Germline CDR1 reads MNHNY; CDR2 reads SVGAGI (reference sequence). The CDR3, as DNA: TGTGCCAGCAGTTACTGGGAGGGGACCCAGGAAAAACTGTTTTTT. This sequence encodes CASSYWEGTQEKLFF.

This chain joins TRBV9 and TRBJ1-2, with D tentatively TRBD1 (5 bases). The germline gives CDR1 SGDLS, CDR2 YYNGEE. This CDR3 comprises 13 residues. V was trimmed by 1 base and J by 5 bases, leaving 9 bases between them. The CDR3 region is CASSVWAGYGYTF. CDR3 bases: TGTGCCAGCAGCGTATGGGCAGGGTATGGCTACACCTTC.

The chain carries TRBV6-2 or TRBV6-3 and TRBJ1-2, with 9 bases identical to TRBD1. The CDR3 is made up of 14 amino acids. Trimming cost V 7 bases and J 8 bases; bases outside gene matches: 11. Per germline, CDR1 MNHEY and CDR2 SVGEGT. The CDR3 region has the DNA TGTGCCAGCAAACTCCGGGACAGGGACGAAGGCTACACCTTC. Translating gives CASKLRDRDEGYTF.

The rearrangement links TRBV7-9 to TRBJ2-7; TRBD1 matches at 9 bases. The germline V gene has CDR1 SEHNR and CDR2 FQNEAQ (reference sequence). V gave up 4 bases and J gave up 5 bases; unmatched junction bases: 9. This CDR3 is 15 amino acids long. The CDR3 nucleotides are TGTGCCAGCAGCTCCAACCGGGACAGGGACCACGAGCAGTACTTC. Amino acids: CASSSNRDRDHEQYF.

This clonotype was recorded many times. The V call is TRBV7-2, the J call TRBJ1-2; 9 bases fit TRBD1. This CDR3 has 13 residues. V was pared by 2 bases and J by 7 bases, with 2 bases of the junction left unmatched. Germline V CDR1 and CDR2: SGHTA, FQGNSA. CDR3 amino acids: CASSLTGGGGYTF. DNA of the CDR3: TGTGCCAGCAGCTTAACAGGGGGCGGTGGCTACACCTTC.